This T cell receptor beta chain emerged from a study of early T cells in non-severe SARS-CoV-2 infection. For the study at large: Unpaired chains resulted from sequencing bulk RNA of unsorted whole blood. General observations from the study: Private and CD4 specificities were missed by VDJdb matching, skewed to anti-spike CD8.

Attached unique molecular identifiers marked individual cDNA molecules. TCRdb independently ran MiXCR on the 5' RACE reads; one entry per CDR3 protein. The data hold about 54,000 distinct CDR3 sequences, with about 6.4% observed a single time. Per the germline V gene, CDR1 is SGHTA and CDR2 is FQGNSA. The J segment lost 9 bases and the V segment lost 5 bases, leaving 9 bases of the junction unmatched. CDR3 length: 15 amino acids. This clonotype was seen ten or more times. The antigen remains unidentified. The sample in question was whole blood, obtained at baseline. The chain couples TRBV7-2 to TRBJ2-1, with 11 positions matching TRBD2. The receptor's source is an adult who was a healthcare worker with PCR-confirmed SARS-CoV-2 infection or an uninfected control (not recorded which). The CDR3 DNA is TGTGCCAGCAGCCGATCGCTAGCGGGGGGAAGTGAGCAGTTCTTC. This translates into CASSRSLAGGSEQFF.